This is a list of T cell receptor beta chains from one sample in a study of T cell responses to AZD1222 COVID-19 vaccine. The data were produced by immunoSEQ multiplex PCR, yet TCRdb's version contains in-frame clones alone and is incomplete. Altogether about 140,000 clones are present, more than 90% being singletons, with the ten largest covering around 1.7%. The starting material was peripheral blood, obtained on day 0 of AZD1222 vaccination. The receptors come from an adult in good health. The CDR3 runs from the conserved cysteine through the conserved F or W. D genes are given only for firm matches. Clone size is not always given. Where it is, it says once, few, many or a class for expanded clones.

v_call	clone_size	j_call	cdr3_length	d_call	cdr3_nt	cdr3_aa
TRBV18	.	TRBJ2-3	13	.	TGTGCCAGCTCACCAGGACGAGACGATACGCAGTATTTT	CASSPGRDDTQYF
TRBV30	.	TRBJ1-5	14	.	TGTGCCTGGTCTATAGGGCAGATCAATCAGCCCCAGCATTTT	CAWSIGQINQPQHF
TRBV19	once	TRBJ1-5	19	.	TGTGCCAGTAGTATCGCCGGTGGGGGGCGTTTTTGGAGCAATCAGCCCCAGCATTTT	CASSIAGGGRFWSNQPQHF
TRBV24-1	once	TRBJ1-1	13	.	TGTGCCACCCGTGAGAGGGGGGACACTGAAGCTTTCTTT	CATRERGDTEAFF
TRBV11-2	.	TRBJ2-1	12	.	TGTGCCAGCAGCCCCTCAGGGAGTGAGCAGTTCTTC	CASSPSGSEQFF
TRBV7-3	.	TRBJ2-2	12	.	TGTGCCAGCAGCTCCGCGGTCGGGGAGCTGTTTTTT	CASSSAVGELFF
TRBV12-3/TRBV12-4	.	TRBJ1-1	12	.	TGTGCCAGCAGCTATCAGAACACTGAAGCTTTCTTT	CASSYQNTEAFF
TRBV3-1/TRBV3-2	.	TRBJ2-1	18	.	TGTGCCAGCAGCCCGAAGTACCCCCTATTGAGCTCCTACAATGAGCAGTTCTTC	CASSPKYPLLSSYNEQFF
TRBV18	.	TRBJ2-7	14	.	TGTGCCAGCTCGACCACCCCACATGCCTCTGAGCAGTACTTC	CASSTTPHASEQYF
TRBV7-2	.	TRBJ2-1	17	.	TGTGCCAGCAGCTCCCCCTTCCGGGACATCTCCTACAATGAGCAGTTCTTC	CASSSPFRDISYNEQFF
TRBV5-8	once	TRBJ2-3	16	.	TGTGCCAGCAGCCTCCTTGGGGTCACGATCACAGATACGCAGTATTTT	CASSLLGVTITDTQYF
TRBV10-2	.	TRBJ1-6	19	.	TGCGCCAGCAGACGGATGACTTCGACCGTGAGCTCCTATAATTCACCCCTCCACTTT	CASRRMTSTVSSYNSPLHF
TRBV27	.	TRBJ1-1	13	.	TGTGCCAGCAGTAGGAGGCGGGACACTGAAGCTTTCTTT	CASSRRRDTEAFF
TRBV7-9	.	TRBJ2-2	17	.	TGTGCCAGCAGCTATAAGGGTGGGGGCCCGAACACCGGGGAGCTGTTTTTT	CASSYKGGGPNTGELFF
TRBV27	.	TRBJ2-5	15	TRBD1	TGTGCCAGCAGTCTAGGACAGGGCTGGGAAGAGACCCAGTACTTC	CASSLGQGWEETQYF
TRBV9	.	TRBJ2-7	15	TRBD1	TGTGCCAGCAGCTTCGGGACAGGGGTCTTCTACGAGCAGTACTTC	CASSFGTGVFYEQYF
TRBV29-1	.	TRBJ2-3	13	.	TGCAGCGTTGTCCGTAGGGGCACAGGTACGCAGTATTTT	CSVVRRGTGTQYF
TRBV5-1	.	TRBJ2-5	14	.	TGCGCCAGCAGCTTGGAGGTGGGCCAAGAGACCCAGTACTTC	CASSLEVGQETQYF
TRBV5-1	once	TRBJ2-3	15	.	TGCGCCAGCAGCTGGGGGACCCTTAGCACAGATACGCAGTATTTT	CASSWGTLSTDTQYF
TRBV5-1	.	TRBJ2-3	14	TRBD2	TGCGCCAGCAGCTTCGGGACTAGAACAGATACGCAGTATTTT	CASSFGTRTDTQYF
TRBV2	.	TRBJ1-5	13	.	TGTGCCAGCAGTGAGGAAATCGATCAGCCCCAGCATTTT	CASSEEIDQPQHF
TRBV3-1/TRBV3-2	.	TRBJ2-3	11	.	TGTGCCACGGGTGGCGTTGATACGCAGTATTTT	CATGGVDTQYF
TRBV30	.	TRBJ1-1	12	.	TGTGCCTGGAGTGTTGGGAACACTGAAGCTTTCTTT	CAWSVGNTEAFF
TRBV5-4	.	TRBJ2-1	15	TRBD2	TGTGCCAGCAGTTCCGGACTAGCGCAGTACAATGAGCAGTTCTTC	CASSSGLAQYNEQFF
TRBV15	.	TRBJ1-6	14	.	TGTGCCACCAGCCTAAGTCCTAGGGATTCACCCCTCCACTTT	CATSLSPRDSPLHF
TRBV5-1	.	TRBJ2-1	16	.	TGCGCCAGCAGCTTGGGGGGTAGACTCACCTACAATGAGCAGTTCTTC	CASSLGGRLTYNEQFF
TRBV11-2	.	TRBJ2-5	14	.	TGTGCCAGCAGCTTAGGAGGCTCCCTGGAGACCCAGTACTTC	CASSLGGSLETQYF
TRBV10-3	.	TRBJ2-1	13	.	TGTGCCACCCGGTCAGGGATAAACAATGAGCAGTTCTTC	CATRSGINNEQFF
TRBV2	.	TRBJ2-7	12	.	TGTGCCAGCAGCCTCGACAGCTACGAGCAGTACTTC	CASSLDSYEQYF
TRBV7-9	.	TRBJ1-1	14	.	TGTGCCAGCAGCCAGACAGCTCTGAACACTGAAGCTTTCTTT	CASSQTALNTEAFF
TRBV12-3/TRBV12-4	once	TRBJ1-2	13	TRBD1	TGTGCCAGCAGTTCAGGACAGGGACATGGCTACACCTTC	CASSSGQGHGYTF
TRBV19	.	TRBJ1-2	13	.	TGTGCCAGTAGTCTCCGGACAGAGGATGGCTACACCTTC	CASSLRTEDGYTF